The 20 T cell receptor beta chains below were found in one sample sequenced in a study of blood T cell repertoires in COVID-19. Assay used: immunoSEQ multiplex PCR; TCRdb lists only in-frame clones, some missing. The table includes fewer than 60,000 clones, approximately 80% detected once. Specimen: peripheral blood. The receptors were sampled from a man in his sixties with COVID-19, enrolled during active disease.

The chain carries TRBV7-9 and TRBJ2-5; 7 nucleotides match TRBD1. The CDR3 covers 15 residues. Germline trimming cut 4 bases from V and 4 bases from J; bases unmatched to any gene: 9. Germline V gene lookup returns CDR1 SEHNR and CDR2 FQNEAQ (reference sequence). The CDR3 reads CASSSHPTGRETQYF. CDR3 DNA sequence: TGTGCCAGCAGCTCGCATCCGACAGGGCGAGAGACCCAGTACTTC.

The J gene is TRBJ2-5, the V gene TRBV7-2; D call uncertain. This CDR3 spans 13 amino acids. The V gene's germline CDR1 is SGHTA and CDR2 FQGNSA. Trimming took 3 bases from V and 5 from J, leaving 10 bases between them. This chain's CDR3 is CASSFPSSETQYF. As DNA, the CDR3 is TGTGCCAGCAGCTTCCCGTCCTCGGAGACCCAGTACTTC.

The chain carries TRBV29-1 and TRBJ2-2, with 7 bases lining up with TRBD2. After removal of 6 bases from V and 0 bases from J, the junction contained 4 bases not matched to a gene. CDR1 and CDR2 (germline): SQVTM, ANQGSEA. The CDR3 consists of 14 residues. This CDR3 is CSVGGTANTGELFF. The DNA of the CDR3 is TGCAGCGTGGGGGGGACGGCGAACACCGGGGAGCTGTTTTTT.

The chain couples TRBV9 to TRBJ1-6; D remains unclear. Germline V lookup: CDR1 SGDLS, CDR2 YYNGEE. CDR3 length: 14 residues. With 3 bases removed from V and 9 bases from J, the gap between germline ends came to 13 bases. CDR3 loop: CASSAILPGSPLHF. CDR3 nucleotides: TGTGCCAGCAGCGCGATTCTACCAGGTTCACCCCTCCACTTT. The variable domain in full, completed from reference TRBV9 and TRBJ1-6, reads DSGVTQTPKHLITATGQRVTLRCSPRSGDLSVYWYQQSLDQGLQFLIQYYNGEERAKGNILERFSAQQFPDLHSELNLSSLELGDSALYFCASSAILPGSPLHFGNGTRLTVT.

The chain is built from TRBV25-1 and TRBJ2-7, with a possible D match to TRBD2 (5 bases). CDR3 length: 11 amino acids. Trimming left V 5 bases short and J 5 bases short, with 7 bases between. Germline V gene lookup returns CDR1 MGHDK and CDR2 SYGVNS. CDR3 loop: CASSPSNEQYF. The CDR3 DNA is TGTGCCAGCAGTCCTAGCAACGAGCAGTACTTC.

The J gene is TRBJ2-1, the V gene TRBV7-9, with 7 bases identical to TRBD2. The CDR3 is made up of 19 amino acids. The V segment lost 0 bases and the J segment 0 bases; nucleotides outside the gene matches: 11. The germline V gene encodes CDR1 SEHNR and CDR2 FQNEAQ (reference sequence). The CDR3 nucleotides read TGTGCCAGCAGCTTAGCGGGGGGGTCCTTTAAGAGCTCCTACAATGAGCAGTTCTTC. Amino acid sequence: CASSLAGGSFKSSYNEQFF. Full variable domain (remainder filled in from reference TRBV7-9 and TRBJ2-1): DTGVSQNPRHKITKRGQNVTFRCDPISEHNRLYWYRQTLGQGPEFLTYFQNEAQLEKSRLLSDRFSAERPKGSFSTLEIQRTEQGDSAMYLCASSLAGGSFKSSYNEQFFGPGTRLTVL.

This clone was recorded once. CDR3 nucleotide sequence: TGTGCCAGCAGCTCAACGACAGGGGGGAACACTGAAGCTTTCTTT. It is translated as CASSSTTGGNTEAFF. The chain uses TRBV7-8 and TRBJ1-1, with 9 positions matching TRBD1. CDR3 length: 15 residues. Germline CDR1 SGHVS, CDR2 FQNEAQ. The V and J ends lost 4 bases and 1 base, in that order; junction bases with no gene match: 4.

The chain carries TRBV5-4 and TRBJ2-1, with TRBD2 matching over 10 bases. J was trimmed by 6 bases and V by 0 bases; bases with no gene match: 6. Germline V lookup: CDR1 SGHNT, CDR2 YYREEE (reference sequence). CDR3 length: 16 residues. The DNA of the CDR3 is TGTGCCAGCAGCTTGGTAGTAGTAGCGGGAGGCAATGAGCAGTTCTTC. As protein: CASSLVVVAGGNEQFF.

The chain couples TRBV7-3 to TRBJ1-2; D call uncertain. This CDR3 is 12 amino acids long. Germline loops: CDR1 SGHTA, CDR2 FQGTGA. V was trimmed by 2 bases and J by 5 bases, leaving 6 bases between them. The chain's CDR3 is CASSLWQYGYTF. Here the CDR3 DNA reads TGTGCCAGCAGCTTATGGCAGTATGGCTACACCTTC.

J is TRBJ2-7 and V is TRBV3-1 (or the pseudogene TRBV3-2), with TRBD2 as a possible D gene (5 bases). Germline-derived CDR1 and CDR2 are LGHDT and YNNKEL (reference sequence). The CDR3 is 15 amino acids. Trimming took off 3 bases at V and 5 bases at J, with 17 bases between the two ends. The chain's CDR3 is CASSQRRSQRDEQYF. CDR3 in DNA: TGTGCCAGCAGCCAGAGAAGGTCGCAGAGGGACGAGCAGTACTTC.

The gene calls are TRBV4-1 and TRBJ1-6; TRBD1 matches 7 bases. Trimming removed 4 bases from V and 6 bases from J; junction bases left unmatched: 6. CDR3 size: 15 residues. CDR1 and CDR2 from the germline V gene are MGHRA and YSYEKL. This CDR3 reads CASSPATGRNSPLHF. The CDR3 DNA follows: TGCGCCAGCAGCCCCGCGACAGGGCGTAATTCACCCCTCCACTTT.

The rearrangement links TRBV9 to TRBJ2-7; a weak D match, TRBD1 (6 bases). Germline assignment: CDR1 SGDLS and CDR2 YYNGEE. The CDR3 has 13 residues. Trimming pared 3 bases from V and 7 bases from J, leaving 14 bases between. This CDR3 reads CASSGGLGAEQYF. CDR3 nucleotides: TGTGCCAGCAGCGGGGGGCTGGGCGCAGAGCAGTACTTC.

As DNA, the CDR3 is TGCGCCAGCAGCTTGGATCCAGGGTTGGGGACGCAGTATTTT. Protein: CASSLDPGLGTQYF. The chain joins TRBV5-1 to TRBJ2-3, with D possibly being TRBD1 (5 bases). V was clipped by 0 bases and J by 9 bases, with 14 bases between them. Germline V gives CDR1 SGHRS, CDR2 YFSETQ. CDR3 length: 14 residues. Full variable domain (missing parts from reference TRBV5-1 and TRBJ2-3): KAGVTQTPRYLIKTRGQQVTLSCSPISGHRSVSWYQQTPGQGLQFLFEYFSETQRNKGNFPGRFSGRQFSNSRSEMNVSTLELGDSALYLCASSLDPGLGTQYFGPGTRLTVL.

This rearrangement joins TRBV27 to TRBJ1-2; possibly TRBD1 for D (5 bases). This CDR3 spans 15 amino acids. Germline assignment: CDR1 MNHEY and CDR2 SMNVEV (reference sequence). The V end lost 5 bases, the J end lost 5 bases, and 18 bases lay between the germline ends. The CDR3 coding sequence is TGTGCCAGCAGTAAAAGGGACTCTAAGGGGTATGGCTACACCTTC. As protein: CASSKRDSKGYGYTF.

The genes are TRBV23-1 and TRBJ2-1, with TRBD1 matching over 10 bases. Being an ORF, TRBV23-1 has a function that is uncertain. The CDR3 consists of 21 residues. V was pared by 4 bases and J by 0 bases, with 18 bases of the junction left unmatched. The CDR3 region is CASSRSDRGLLKGGSYNEQFF. In nucleotides, the CDR3 is TGCGCCAGCAGTCGGTCAGACAGGGGGCTTCTGAAGGGTGGCTCCTACAATGAGCAGTTCTTC.

The rearrangement joins TRBV11-2 to TRBJ2-1, with D perhaps TRBD2 (6 bases). The CDR3 covers 14 residues. V shed 5 bases and J shed 8 bases, with 16 bases lying between them. Germline CDR1 is SGHAT and CDR2 is FQNNGV. The CDR3, as DNA: TGTGCCAGCAGCCGACGGGACTCCGGGGATGAGCAGTTCTTC. This encodes CASSRRDSGDEQFF.

This rearrangement joins TRBV9 to TRBJ2-1; 14 nucleotides align to TRBD2. There are 16 residues in the CDR3. Germline trimming cut 4 bases from V and 7 bases from J; bases unmatched to any gene: 7. The germline V gene encodes CDR1 SGDLS and CDR2 YYNGEE. The CDR3 spells CASSSGTSGRWNEQFF. Written as DNA, the CDR3 is TGTGCCAGCAGCTCTGGGACTAGCGGGAGATGGAATGAGCAGTTCTTC. The full variable domain, its missing parts supplied by reference TRBV9 and TRBJ2-1, is DSGVTQTPKHLITATGQRVTLRCSPRSGDLSVYWYQQSLDQGLQFLIQYYNGEERAKGNILERFSAQQFPDLHSELNLSSLELGDSALYFCASSSGTSGRWNEQFFGPGTRLTVL.

This clone was counted once. In DNA, the CDR3 is TGTGCCAGCAGTTCCCCCAGGGACTACACCTTC. Its translation: CASSSPRDYTF. The rearrangement links TRBV12-3 or TRBV12-4 to TRBJ1-2; D may be TRBD1 (5 bases). Trimming removed 4 bases at V and 10 bases at J, with 10 bases between. The CDR3 runs 11 residues.

The chain couples TRBV15 to TRBJ2-3; 7 nucleotides align to TRBD1. In germline, CDR1 is LNHNV, CDR2 YYDKDF (reference sequence). The CDR3 sequence is 13 residues long. V lost 7 bases, J lost 6 bases, and 7 bases stayed unmatched. CDR3 protein: CATTQGGKDTQYF. CDR3 bases: TGTGCCACCACCCAAGGGGGCAAGGATACGCAGTATTTT.

This clone was seen a few times. The rearrangement uses TRBV7-9 and TRBJ2-7; perhaps TRBD2 as D (5 bases). Trimming stripped 5 bases from V and 4 bases from J, with 9 bases between. From germline, CDR1 is SEHNR and CDR2 FQNEAQ (reference sequence). This CDR3 has 12 residues. CDR3 region: CASSPGSYEQYF. The CDR3 nucleotides read TGTGCCAGCAGCCCGGGGTCTTACGAGCAGTACTTC.